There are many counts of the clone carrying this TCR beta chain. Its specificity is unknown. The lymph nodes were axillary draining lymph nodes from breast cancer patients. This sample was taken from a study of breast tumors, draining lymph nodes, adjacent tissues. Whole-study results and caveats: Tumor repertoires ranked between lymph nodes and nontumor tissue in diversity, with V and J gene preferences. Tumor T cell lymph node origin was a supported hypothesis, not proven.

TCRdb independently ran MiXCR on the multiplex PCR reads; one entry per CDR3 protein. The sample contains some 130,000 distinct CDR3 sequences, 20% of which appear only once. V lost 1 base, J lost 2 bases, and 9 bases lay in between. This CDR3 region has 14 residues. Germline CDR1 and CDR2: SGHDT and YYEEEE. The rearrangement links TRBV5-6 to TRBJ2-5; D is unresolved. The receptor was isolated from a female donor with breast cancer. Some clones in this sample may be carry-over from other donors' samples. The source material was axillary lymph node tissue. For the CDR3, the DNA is TGTGCCAGCAGCTTGTCACAGAAACAAGAGACCCAGTACTTC. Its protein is CASSLSQKQETQYF.